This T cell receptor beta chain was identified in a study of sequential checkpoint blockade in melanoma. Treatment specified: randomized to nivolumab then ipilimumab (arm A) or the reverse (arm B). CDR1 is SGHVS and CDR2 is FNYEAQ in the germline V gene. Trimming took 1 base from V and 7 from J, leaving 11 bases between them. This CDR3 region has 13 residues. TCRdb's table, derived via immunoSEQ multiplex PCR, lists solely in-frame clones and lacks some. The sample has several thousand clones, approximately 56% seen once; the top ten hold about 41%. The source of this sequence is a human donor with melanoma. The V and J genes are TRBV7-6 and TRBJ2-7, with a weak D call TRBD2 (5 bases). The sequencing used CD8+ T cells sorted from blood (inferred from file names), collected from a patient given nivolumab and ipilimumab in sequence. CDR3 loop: CASSLEWAGEQYF. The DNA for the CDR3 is TGTGCCAGCAGCTTAGAATGGGCGGGTGAGCAGTACTTC.